The next 10 T cell receptor beta chains were all read from a single sample in a study of patients and donors after allogeneic stem cell transplantation (dated by TCRdb to the early 2020s). The library came from RT-PCR. Sequencing relied on a NextSeq 550. Through fastp at Q25 and MiXCR, TCRdb rebuilt clones from the public reads, retaining in-frame beta chains. For every CDR3 protein sequence, its rows merge into one entry that carries the most common genes and DNA. Present in this sample are about 26,000 distinct CDR3 sequences, roughly 8% of which were seen just once. Approximately 48% of the sample belongs to the ten largest clones. Source material: blood, either unsorted or a sorted T cell fraction (not recorded which). The origin of the receptors is a human donor who was either an allogeneic HSCT recipient or a stem cell or donor lymphocyte infusion donor (not recorded which). It is not recorded whose cells these are; they may come from a transplant donor.

This clonotype has ten or more counts. The rearrangement uses TRBV10-3 and TRBJ2-3, with 11 bases aligning to TRBD2. V was pared by 6 bases and J by 0 bases, with 8 bases of the junction left unmatched. There are 17 residues in the CDR3. Germline CDR1 and CDR2: ENHRY and SYGVKD. This chain's CDR3 is CAIRPGTSGPSTDTQYF. The CDR3 DNA follows: TGTGCCATCAGGCCGGGGACTAGCGGCCCTAGCACAGATACGCAGTATTTT.

This clonotype was found many times. The chain couples TRBV29-1 to TRBJ2-7; D is undetermined. CDR3 length: 12 residues. Germline values: CDR1 SQVTM, CDR2 ANQGSEA. Trimming cost V 4 bases and J 0 bases, with 7 bases left between them. The CDR3 DNA is TGCAGCGTTGGACTTCCCTCCTACGAGCAGTACTTC. Translation gives CSVGLPSYEQYF.

This clonotype was detected many times. The chain recombines TRBV12-5 with TRBJ2-3; D gene unclear. The CDR3 totals 14 residues. Germline-derived CDR1 and CDR2 are LGHNT and FRNRAP. V lost 2 bases, J lost 5 bases, and 11 bases lay in between. Here the CDR3 DNA reads TGTGCTAGTGGTTTGAACTCGAATCTAGATACGCAGTATTTT. As protein: CASGLNSNLDTQYF.

In this sample, this clonotype turned up many times. V usage is TRBV6-2 or TRBV6-3 and J usage is TRBJ2-7; a possible D gene is TRBD2 (5 bases). Trimming cost V 5 bases and J 3 bases, with 8 bases left between them. CDR1 is MNHEY, CDR2 SVGEGT, per germline. CDR3 length equals 12 residues. As DNA, the CDR3 is TGTGCCAGCAGTCCCCGGGGCTACGAGCAGTACTTC. This translates into CASSPRGYEQYF.

This clonotype was detected many times. The chain is built from TRBV5-6 and TRBJ2-1; the match to TRBD2 covers 11 bases. The CDR3 totals 15 residues. Germline V lookup: CDR1 SGHDT, CDR2 YYEEEE. The J segment lost 9 bases and the V segment lost 0 bases, leaving 5 bases of the junction unmatched. The CDR3, as DNA: TGTGCCAGCAGCTTGGTAGCGGGAGGGCCTGGTGAGCAGTTCTTC. Its translation is CASSLVAGGPGEQFF.

This clonotype was picked up many times. CDR3 loop: CASTLLEETQYF. DNA for the CDR3: TGTGCCAGCACCCTTTTGGAAGAGACCCAGTACTTC. The chain employs TRBV7-9 and TRBJ2-5; D gene unclear. Trimming left V 7 bases short and J 3 bases short, with 9 bases between. Germline values: CDR1 SEHNR, CDR2 FQNEAQ (reference sequence). The CDR3 spans 12 residues.

The table lists this clonotype with many counts. The rearrangement uses TRBV10-3 and TRBJ1-5; D might be TRBD1 (5 bases). Trimming stripped 9 bases from V and 5 bases from J, with 14 bases between. Looked up from germline, CDR1 is ENHRY and CDR2 is SYGVKD. This CDR3 spans 13 amino acids. CDR3: CAISGTEDQPQHF. CDR3 nucleotides: TGTGCCATTTCGGGGACGGAGGATCAGCCCCAGCATTTT.

This clonotype was recorded many times. The gene calls are TRBV9 and TRBJ1-3; possible D gene TRBD1, 5 bases. V lost 2 bases and J lost 0, with 15 bases in between. Germline V gene lookup returns CDR1 SGDLS and CDR2 YYNGEE. The CDR3 has 17 residues. The CDR3 DNA is TGTGCCAGCAGCGTCGAGGGGAACAGGCGCTCTGGAAACACCATATATTTT. Translation: CASSVEGNRRSGNTIYF.

The chain couples TRBV7-9 to TRBJ1-2; D not certain. This CDR3 has 12 amino acids. Deletions cut 1 base from V and 5 bases from J, with 5 bases between. The germline gives CDR1 SEHNR, CDR2 FQNEAQ (reference sequence). The CDR3 nucleotides are TGTGCCAGCAGCTTAGACCTATATGGCTACACCTTC. Its protein is CASSLDLYGYTF.

This clonotype was seen ten or more times. The chain uses TRBV20-1 and TRBJ2-1; unclear D gene. The CDR3 consists of 11 residues. The V gene lost 7 bases and the J gene lost 7 bases, with 11 bases spanning the gap. Germline CDR1 DFQATT, CDR2 SNEGSKA (reference sequence). CDR3 DNA sequence: TGCAGTGTTGAGCGAGGAAATGAGCAGTTCTTC. Amino acids: CSVERGNEQFF.